The sequence of this T cell receptor beta chain was determined in a study of blood T cell repertoires in COVID-19. The wider study: Acute and convalescent COVID-19 specimens originated in the United States, Italy and Spain.

Data came from immunoSEQ multiplex PCR; TCRdb stores just in-frame clones and leaves some out. The sample has around 270,000 clones; about 89% are singletons. V gave up 7 bases and J gave up 3 bases, with 7 bases separating them. CDR1 MDHEN and CDR2 SYDVKM come from the germline V gene. There are 11 residues in the CDR3. The rearrangement links TRBV28 to TRBJ2-7; D gene ambiguous. Sequenced sample: peripheral blood. The TCR originated in a man younger than 45 with acute or convalescent COVID-19. CDR3 coding DNA: TGTGCCAGCACCACCGGCTACGAGCAGTACTTC. It yields the protein CASTTGYEQYF.